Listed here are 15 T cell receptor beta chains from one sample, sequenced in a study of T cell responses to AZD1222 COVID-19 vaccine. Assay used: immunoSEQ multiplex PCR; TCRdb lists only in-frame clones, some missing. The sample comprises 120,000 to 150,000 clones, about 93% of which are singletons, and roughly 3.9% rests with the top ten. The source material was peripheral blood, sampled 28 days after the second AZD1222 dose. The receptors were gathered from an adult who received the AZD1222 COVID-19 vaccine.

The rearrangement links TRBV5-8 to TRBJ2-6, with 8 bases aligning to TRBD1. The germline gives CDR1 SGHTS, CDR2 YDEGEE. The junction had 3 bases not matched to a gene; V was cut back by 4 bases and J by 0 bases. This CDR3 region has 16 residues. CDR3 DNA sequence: TGTGCCAGCAGCACCACAGGGGGCTCTGGGGCCAACGTCCTGACTTTC. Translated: CASSTTGGSGANVLTF.

Here the CDR3 reads CASRPGYEQYF. Written as DNA, the CDR3 is TGCGCCAGCAGGCCAGGGTACGAGCAGTACTTC. V usage is TRBV10-1 and J usage is TRBJ2-7, with a tentative D call TRBD1 (5 bases). Trimming took 6 bases from V and 4 from J, leaving 7 bases between them. This CDR3 comprises 11 residues. Germline-derived CDR1 and CDR2 are WNHNN and SYGVQD (reference sequence).

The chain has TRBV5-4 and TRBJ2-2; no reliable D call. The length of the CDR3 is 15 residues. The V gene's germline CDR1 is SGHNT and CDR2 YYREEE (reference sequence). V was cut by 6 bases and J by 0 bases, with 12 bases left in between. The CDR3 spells CASTPTSTNTGELFF. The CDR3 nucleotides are TGTGCCAGCACCCCAACCTCAACGAACACCGGGGAGCTGTTTTTT. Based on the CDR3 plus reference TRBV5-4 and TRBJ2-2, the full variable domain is ETGVTQSPTHLIKTRGQQVTLRCSSQSGHNTVSWYQQALGQGPQFIFQYYREEENGRGNFPPRFSGLQFPNYSSELNVNALELDDSALYLCASTPTSTNTGELFFGEGSRLTVL.

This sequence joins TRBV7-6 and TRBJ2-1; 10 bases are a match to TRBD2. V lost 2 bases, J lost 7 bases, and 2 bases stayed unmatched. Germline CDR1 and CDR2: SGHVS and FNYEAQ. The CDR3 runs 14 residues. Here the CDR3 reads CASSLPSGGNEQFF. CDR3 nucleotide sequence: TGTGCCAGCAGCTTACCTAGCGGGGGAAATGAGCAGTTCTTC.

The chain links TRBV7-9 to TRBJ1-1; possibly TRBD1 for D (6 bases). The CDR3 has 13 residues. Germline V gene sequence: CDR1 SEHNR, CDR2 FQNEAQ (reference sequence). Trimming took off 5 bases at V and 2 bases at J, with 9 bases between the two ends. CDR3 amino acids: CASSRQANTEAFF. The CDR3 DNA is TGTGCCAGCAGCCGACAGGCCAACACTGAAGCTTTCTTT.

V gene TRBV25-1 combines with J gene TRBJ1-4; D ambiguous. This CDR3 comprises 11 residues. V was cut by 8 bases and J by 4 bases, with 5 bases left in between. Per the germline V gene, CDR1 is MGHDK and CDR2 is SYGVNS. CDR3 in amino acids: CASGDNEKLFF. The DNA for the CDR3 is TGTGCCAGCGGCGATAATGAAAAACTGTTTTTT.

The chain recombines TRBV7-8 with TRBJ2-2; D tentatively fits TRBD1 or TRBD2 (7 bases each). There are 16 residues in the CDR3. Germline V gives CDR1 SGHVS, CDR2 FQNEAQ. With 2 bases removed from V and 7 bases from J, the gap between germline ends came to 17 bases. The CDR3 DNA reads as TGTGCCAGCAGCTTAAAAGGGAGGGGGCGCGGCGGGGAGCTGTTTTTT. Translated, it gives CASSLKGRGRGGELFF.

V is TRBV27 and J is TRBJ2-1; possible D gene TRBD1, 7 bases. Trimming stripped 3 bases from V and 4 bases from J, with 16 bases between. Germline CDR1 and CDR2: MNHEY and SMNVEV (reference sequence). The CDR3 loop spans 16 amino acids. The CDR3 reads CASSLSGGSLYNEQFF. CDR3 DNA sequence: TGTGCCAGCAGTTTGTCAGGGGGGAGCCTTTACAATGAGCAGTTCTTC.

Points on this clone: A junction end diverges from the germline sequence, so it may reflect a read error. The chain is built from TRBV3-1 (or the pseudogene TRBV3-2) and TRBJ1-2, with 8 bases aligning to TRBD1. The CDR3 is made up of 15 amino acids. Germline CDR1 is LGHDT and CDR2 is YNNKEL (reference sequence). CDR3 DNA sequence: TGTGCCAGCACCCAAGAGGCAGGGGGCGTCTATGGCTACACCTTC. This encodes CASTQEAGGVYGYTF.

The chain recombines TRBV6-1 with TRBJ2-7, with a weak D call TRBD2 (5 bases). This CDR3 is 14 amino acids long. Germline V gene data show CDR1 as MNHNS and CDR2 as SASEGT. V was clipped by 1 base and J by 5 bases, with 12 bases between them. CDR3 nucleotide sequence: TGTGCCAGCAGTGAAGACGAGGGTAGGAACGAGCAGTACTTC. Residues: CASSEDEGRNEQYF.

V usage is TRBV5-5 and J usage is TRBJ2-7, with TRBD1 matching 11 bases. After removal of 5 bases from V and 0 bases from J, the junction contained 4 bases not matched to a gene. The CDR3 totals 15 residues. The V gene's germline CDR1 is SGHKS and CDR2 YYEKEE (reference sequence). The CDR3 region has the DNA TGTGCCAGCAGTTGGACAGGGGGCCGCTCCTACGAGCAGTACTTC. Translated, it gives CASSWTGGRSYEQYF.

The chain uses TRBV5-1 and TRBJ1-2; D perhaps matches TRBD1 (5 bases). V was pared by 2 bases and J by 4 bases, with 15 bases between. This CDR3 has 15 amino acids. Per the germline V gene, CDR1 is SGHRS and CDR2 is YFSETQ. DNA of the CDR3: TGCGCCAGCAGCTTCGGGGGAGGAGTTATCTATGGCTACACCTTC. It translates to CASSFGGGVIYGYTF.

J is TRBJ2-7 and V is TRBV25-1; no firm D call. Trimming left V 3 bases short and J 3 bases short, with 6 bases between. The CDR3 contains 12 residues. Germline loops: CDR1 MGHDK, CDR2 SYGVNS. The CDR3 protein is CASSDDVYEQYF. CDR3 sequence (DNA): TGTGCCAGCAGTGACGACGTCTACGAGCAGTACTTC.

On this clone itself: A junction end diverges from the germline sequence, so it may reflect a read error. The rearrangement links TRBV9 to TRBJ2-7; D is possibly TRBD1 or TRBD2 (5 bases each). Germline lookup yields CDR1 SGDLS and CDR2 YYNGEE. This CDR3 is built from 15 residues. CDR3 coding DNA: TGTGCCAGCAGCGCAGCCGGGACCGTGTCCTCCGAGCAGTACTTC. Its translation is CASSAAGTVSSEQYF.

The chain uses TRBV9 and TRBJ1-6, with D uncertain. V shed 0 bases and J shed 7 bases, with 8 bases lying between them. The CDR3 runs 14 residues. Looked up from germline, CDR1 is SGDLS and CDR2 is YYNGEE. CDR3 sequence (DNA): TGTGCCAGCAGCGTAGAAATGGGGAATTCACCCCTCCACTTT. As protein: CASSVEMGNSPLHF.